Listed below are T cell receptor beta chains from one sample, sequenced in a study of cytomegalovirus exposure and HLA in healthy donors. Only in-frame clones appear in the TCRdb table, and some are missing; sequencing was by immunoSEQ multiplex PCR. Seen here are some 150,000 clones, about 75% observed once, and the top ten hold 1.5% to 2%. Sequencing used PBMCs. All receptors come from a woman in her twenties or thirties in good health and CMV-seronegative. Each CDR3 is given with its conserved first and last residue. The order of the fields is clone size, J gene, D gene, V gene, CDR3 DNA, CDR3 protein. D genes are given only for firm matches. Clone size appears in some rows only: once, few, many, or a class for an expanded clone.

medium-sized TRBJ1-2 TRBD1 TRBV28 TGTGCCAGCAGTTTCCAAGGACAGGGCGGCTACACCTTC CASSFQGQGGYTF
NA TRBJ2-3 NA TRBV5-6 TGTGCCAGCAGCTCGGGAAGCACAGATACGCAGTATTTT CASSSGSTDTQYF
NA TRBJ2-1 NA TRBV20-1 TGCAGTGCTTTGGGACTGCCGGGTCAGTTCTTC CSALGLPGQFF
NA TRBJ2-7 TRBD2 TRBV7-8 TGTGCCAGCAGCTACCACGGACTAGCGGGAGTAGGGGAGCAGTACTTC CASSYHGLAGVGEQYF
NA TRBJ2-7 NA TRBV28 TGTGCCAGCACCCAAGGGACTTTCGCCTACGAGCAGTACTTC CASTQGTFAYEQYF
many TRBJ2-5 TRBD2 TRBV5-4 TGTGCCAGCAGCGGATCGGGGGGGAAAGAGACCCAGTACTTC CASSGSGGKETQYF
once TRBJ2-5 NA TRBV6-1 TGTGCCAGCAGTAGTCAGAGGGTTTTGTTGGAGACCCAGTACTTC CASSSQRVLLETQYF
NA TRBJ2-7 NA TRBV11-2 TGTGCCAGCAGCCCCCGCCGGACAGTGTTCTCCTACGAGCAGTACTTC CASSPRRTVFSYEQYF
few TRBJ2-3 NA TRBV18 TGTGCCAGCTCACCACCATCACTTGGGGGGGATACGCAGTATTTT CASSPPSLGGDTQYF
NA TRBJ2-2 TRBD1 TRBV5-4 TGTGCCAGCAGCCCGGGACAGGGGCGGAACACCGGGGAGCTGTTTTTT CASSPGQGRNTGELFF
NA TRBJ1-1 NA TRBV28 TGTGCCAGCAGTTTTGGGGGGGCGCAGAGGTCTGAAGCTTTCTTT CASSFGGAQRSEAFF
NA TRBJ1-1 NA TRBV29-1 TGCAGCGTTCCGCGGGACTCTAACACTGAAGCTTTCTTT CSVPRDSNTEAFF
NA TRBJ2-3 NA TRBV7-2 TGTGCCAGCAGCTTCCAGGGCTCCGTCACAGATACGCAGTATTTT CASSFQGSVTDTQYF
NA TRBJ1-6 TRBD1 TRBV25-1 TGTGCCAGCAGGGAGGGACAGTATTCACCCCTCCACTTT CASREGQYSPLHF